This T cell receptor (beta chain) comes out of a study of read filtering for tumor transcriptome and immune sequencing. Whole-study context: By R-ISS, stages I, II and III held approximately 8, 16 and 7 patients. Study-wide results and caveats: Dropping single-read clonotypes raised IR-seq and RNA-seq shared-clonotype correlation.

The library was built from about 400 ng RNA with molecular barcoded adaptors for alpha/delta and beta/gamma chains. In TCRdb, the reads were re-called with MiXCR into one record per CDR3 protein. The table shows under 30,000 distinct CDR3 sequences, with around a fifth occurring only once. Of note for this clonotype: The antigen is unknown. It may be a read error: a sequence one base away is much more abundant.

Bone marrow was sampled from every patient at the time of active disease. The CDR3 sequence is 14 residues long. Looked up from germline, CDR1 is LNHDA and CDR2 is SQIVND (reference sequence). Sequencing used a population of CD138-negative cells sorted from bone marrow. This chain links TRBV19 with TRBJ1-6, with a tentative D call TRBD1 (6 bases). The clonotype originates from a donor aged 40 or over with multiple myeloma. The CDR3 protein is CAGSMVRGNSPLHF. In nucleotides, the CDR3 is TGTGCCGGTAGTATGGTCAGGGGAAATTCACCCCTCCACTTT.